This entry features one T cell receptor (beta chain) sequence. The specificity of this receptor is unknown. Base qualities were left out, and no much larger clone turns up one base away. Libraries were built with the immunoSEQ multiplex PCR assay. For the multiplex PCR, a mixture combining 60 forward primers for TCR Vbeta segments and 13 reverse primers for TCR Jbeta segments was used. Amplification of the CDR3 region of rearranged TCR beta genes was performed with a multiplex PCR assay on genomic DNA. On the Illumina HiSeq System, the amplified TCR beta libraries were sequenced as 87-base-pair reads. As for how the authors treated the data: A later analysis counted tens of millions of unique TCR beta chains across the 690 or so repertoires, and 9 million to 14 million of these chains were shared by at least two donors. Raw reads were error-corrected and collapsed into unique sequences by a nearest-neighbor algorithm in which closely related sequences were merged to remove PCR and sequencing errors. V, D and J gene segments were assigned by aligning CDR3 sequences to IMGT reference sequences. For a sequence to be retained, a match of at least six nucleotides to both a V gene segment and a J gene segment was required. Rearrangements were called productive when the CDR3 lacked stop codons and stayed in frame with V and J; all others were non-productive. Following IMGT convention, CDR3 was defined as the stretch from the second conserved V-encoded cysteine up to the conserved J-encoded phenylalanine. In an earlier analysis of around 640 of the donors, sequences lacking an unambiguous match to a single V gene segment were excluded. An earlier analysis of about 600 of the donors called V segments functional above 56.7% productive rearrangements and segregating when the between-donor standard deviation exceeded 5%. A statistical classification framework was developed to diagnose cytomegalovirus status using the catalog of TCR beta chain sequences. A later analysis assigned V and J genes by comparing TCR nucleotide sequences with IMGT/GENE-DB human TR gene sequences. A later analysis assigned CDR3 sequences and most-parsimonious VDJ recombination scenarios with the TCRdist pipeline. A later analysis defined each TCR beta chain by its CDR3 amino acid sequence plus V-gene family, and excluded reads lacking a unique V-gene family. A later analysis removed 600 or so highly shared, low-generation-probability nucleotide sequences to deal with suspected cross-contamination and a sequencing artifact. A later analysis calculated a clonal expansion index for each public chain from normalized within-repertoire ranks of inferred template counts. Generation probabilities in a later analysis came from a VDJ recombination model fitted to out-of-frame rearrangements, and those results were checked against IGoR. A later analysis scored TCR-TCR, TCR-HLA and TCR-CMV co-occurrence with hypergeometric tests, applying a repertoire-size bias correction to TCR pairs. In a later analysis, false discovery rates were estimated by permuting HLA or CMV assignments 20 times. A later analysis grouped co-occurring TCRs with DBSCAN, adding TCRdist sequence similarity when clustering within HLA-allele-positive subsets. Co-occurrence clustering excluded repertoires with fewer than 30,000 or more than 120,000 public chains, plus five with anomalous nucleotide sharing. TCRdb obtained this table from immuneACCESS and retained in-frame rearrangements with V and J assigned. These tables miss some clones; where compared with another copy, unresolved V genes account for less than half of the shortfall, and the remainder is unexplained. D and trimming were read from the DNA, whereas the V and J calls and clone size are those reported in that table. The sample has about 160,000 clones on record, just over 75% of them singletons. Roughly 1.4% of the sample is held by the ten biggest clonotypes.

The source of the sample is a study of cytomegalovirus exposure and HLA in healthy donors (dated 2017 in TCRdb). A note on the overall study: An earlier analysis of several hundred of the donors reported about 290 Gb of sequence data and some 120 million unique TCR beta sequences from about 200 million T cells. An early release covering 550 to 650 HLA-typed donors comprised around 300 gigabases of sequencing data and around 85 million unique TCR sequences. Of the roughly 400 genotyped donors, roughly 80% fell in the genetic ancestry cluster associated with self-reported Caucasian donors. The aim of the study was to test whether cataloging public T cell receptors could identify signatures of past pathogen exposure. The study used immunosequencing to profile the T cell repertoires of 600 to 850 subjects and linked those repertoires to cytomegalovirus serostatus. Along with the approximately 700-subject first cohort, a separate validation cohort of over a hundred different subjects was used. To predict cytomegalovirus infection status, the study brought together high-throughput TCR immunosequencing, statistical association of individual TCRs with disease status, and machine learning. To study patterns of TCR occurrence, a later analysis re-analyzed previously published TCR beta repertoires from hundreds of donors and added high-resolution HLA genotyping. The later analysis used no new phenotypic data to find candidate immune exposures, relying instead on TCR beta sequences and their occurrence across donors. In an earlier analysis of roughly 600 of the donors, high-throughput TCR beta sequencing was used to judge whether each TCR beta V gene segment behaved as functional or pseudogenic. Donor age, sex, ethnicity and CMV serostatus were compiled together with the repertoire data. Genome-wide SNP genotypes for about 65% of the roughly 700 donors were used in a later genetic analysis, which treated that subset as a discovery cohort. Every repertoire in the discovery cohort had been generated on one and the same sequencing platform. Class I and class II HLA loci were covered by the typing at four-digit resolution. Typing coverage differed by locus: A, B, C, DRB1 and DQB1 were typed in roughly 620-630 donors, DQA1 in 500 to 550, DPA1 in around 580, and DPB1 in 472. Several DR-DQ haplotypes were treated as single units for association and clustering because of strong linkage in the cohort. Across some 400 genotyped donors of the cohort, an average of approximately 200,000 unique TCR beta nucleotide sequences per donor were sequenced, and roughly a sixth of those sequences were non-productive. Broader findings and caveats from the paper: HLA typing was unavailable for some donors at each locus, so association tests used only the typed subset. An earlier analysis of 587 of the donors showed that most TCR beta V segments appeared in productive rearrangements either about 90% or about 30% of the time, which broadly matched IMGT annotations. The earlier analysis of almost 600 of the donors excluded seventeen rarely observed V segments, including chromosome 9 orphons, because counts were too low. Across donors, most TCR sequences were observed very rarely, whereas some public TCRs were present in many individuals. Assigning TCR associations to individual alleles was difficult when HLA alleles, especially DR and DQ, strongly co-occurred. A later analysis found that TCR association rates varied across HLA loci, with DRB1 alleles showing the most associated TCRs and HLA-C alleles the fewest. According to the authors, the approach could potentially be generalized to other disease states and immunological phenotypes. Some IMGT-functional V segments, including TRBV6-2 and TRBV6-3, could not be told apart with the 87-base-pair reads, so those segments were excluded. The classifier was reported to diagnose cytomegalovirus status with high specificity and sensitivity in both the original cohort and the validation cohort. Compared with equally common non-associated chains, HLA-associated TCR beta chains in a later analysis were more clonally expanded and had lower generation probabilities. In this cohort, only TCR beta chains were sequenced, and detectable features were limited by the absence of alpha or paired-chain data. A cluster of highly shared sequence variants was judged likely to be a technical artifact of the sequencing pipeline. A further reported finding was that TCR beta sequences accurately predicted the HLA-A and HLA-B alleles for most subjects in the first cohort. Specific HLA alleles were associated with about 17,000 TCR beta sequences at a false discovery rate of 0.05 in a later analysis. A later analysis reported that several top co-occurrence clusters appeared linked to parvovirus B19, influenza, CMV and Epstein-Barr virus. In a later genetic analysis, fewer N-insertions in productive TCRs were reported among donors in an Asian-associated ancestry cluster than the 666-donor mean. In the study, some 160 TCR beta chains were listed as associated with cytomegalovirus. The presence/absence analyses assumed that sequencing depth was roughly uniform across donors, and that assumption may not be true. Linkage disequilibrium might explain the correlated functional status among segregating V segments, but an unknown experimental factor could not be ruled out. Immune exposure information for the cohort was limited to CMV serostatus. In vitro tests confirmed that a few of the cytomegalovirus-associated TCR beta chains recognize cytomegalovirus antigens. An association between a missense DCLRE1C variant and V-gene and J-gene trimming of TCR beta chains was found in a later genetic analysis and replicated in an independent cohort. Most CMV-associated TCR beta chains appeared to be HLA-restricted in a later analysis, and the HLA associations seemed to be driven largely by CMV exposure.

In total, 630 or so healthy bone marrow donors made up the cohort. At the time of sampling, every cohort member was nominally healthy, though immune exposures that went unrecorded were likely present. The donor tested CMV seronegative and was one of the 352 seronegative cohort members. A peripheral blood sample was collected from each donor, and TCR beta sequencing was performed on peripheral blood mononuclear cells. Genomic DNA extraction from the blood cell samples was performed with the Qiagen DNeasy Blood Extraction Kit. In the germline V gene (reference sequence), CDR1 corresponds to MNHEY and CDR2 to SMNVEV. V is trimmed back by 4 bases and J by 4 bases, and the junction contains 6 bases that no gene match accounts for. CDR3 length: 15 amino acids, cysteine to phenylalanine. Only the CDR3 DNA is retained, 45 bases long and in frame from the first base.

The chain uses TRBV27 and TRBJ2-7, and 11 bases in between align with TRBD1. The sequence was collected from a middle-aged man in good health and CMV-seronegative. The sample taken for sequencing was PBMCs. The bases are TGTGCCAGCAGTTCCCCGGGACAGGGGGGGTACGAGCAGTACTTC. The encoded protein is CASSSPGQGGYEQYF.